This is a list of T cell receptor beta chains from one sample in a study of cytomegalovirus exposure and HLA in healthy donors. Clones were read by immunoSEQ multiplex PCR, and TCRdb kept only the in-frame ones, dropping some. The sample consists of about 130,000 clones, roughly a tenth of them appearing once. Sequenced input: PBMCs. The receptors shown here come from a woman under 30 in good health and CMV-seropositive. CDR3s include the opening cysteine and the closing phenylalanine or tryptophan. The D gene is left open where the match is weak. Some rows have no size entry. The others give once, few or many, or a class for an expanded clone.

D gene	V gene	clone size	J gene	CDR3 protein	CDR3 DNA
-	TRBV25-1	-	TRBJ2-7	CASSRRGPYEQYF	TGTGCCAGCTCTCGGCGGGGACCCTACGAGCAGTACTTC
-	TRBV6-6	-	TRBJ2-3	CASSGDFAEWADTQYF	TGTGCCAGCAGTGGGGACTTTGCGGAGTGGGCAGATACGCAGTATTTT
TRBD1	TRBV4-1	few	TRBJ1-1	CASRDRVRNTEAFF	TGCGCCAGCAGGGACAGGGTAAGAAACACTGAAGCTTTCTTT
-	TRBV11-3	-	TRBJ2-1	CASSLDAAGAREFF	TGTGCCAGCAGCTTGGACGCCGCAGGGGCCCGGGAGTTCTTC
-	TRBV9	-	TRBJ1-1	CATVRVLNTEAFF	TGTGCCACCGTCCGGGTGTTGAACACTGAAGCTTTCTTT
-	TRBV2	-	TRBJ2-7	CASTPGRFHEQYF	TGTGCCAGCACTCCAGGGAGGTTCCACGAGCAGTACTTC
-	TRBV7-8	-	TRBJ1-1	CASSVTDQDTEAFF	TGTGCCAGCAGCGTGACGGATCAGGACACTGAAGCTTTCTTT
TRBD1	TRBV15	few	TRBJ2-2	CATSSSGQGGTGELFF	TGTGCCACCAGCAGCTCGGGACAGGGAGGGACCGGGGAGCTGTTTTTT
-	TRBV12-5	-	TRBJ1-1	CASGLVPPNNMNTEAFF	TGTGCTAGTGGTTTGGTACCCCCGAACAACATGAACACTGAAGCTTTCTTT
-	TRBV6-1	few	TRBJ2-7	CASRDPTGYEQYF	TGTGCCAGCAGGGACCCAACAGGATACGAGCAGTACTTC
-	TRBV27	-	TRBJ1-1	CASSLLGTEAFF	TGTGCCAGCAGTTTACTCGGTACTGAAGCTTTCTTT
-	TRBV20-1	-	TRBJ2-6	CSARVASVLTF	TGCAGTGCTAGAGTTGCTAGCGTCCTGACTTTC
TRBD1	TRBV18	few	TRBJ1-1	CASSPQGDTEAFF	TGTGCCAGCTCACCTCAGGGGGACACTGAAGCTTTCTTT
TRBD2	TRBV6-1	once	TRBJ2-1	CAGGSGAKQFF	TGTGCCGGGGGAAGCGGGGCAAAGCAGTTCTTC
-	TRBV15	-	TRBJ2-7	CATSKLPIDLVNVYEQYF	TGTGCCACCAGCAAACTTCCCATAGACTTAGTTAACGTTTACGAGCAGTACTTC
TRBD1	TRBV5-4	few	TRBJ1-3	CASSRQGSNENTIYF	TGTGCCAGCAGCCGACAGGGGAGTAATGAAAACACCATATATTTT
TRBD1	TRBV18	few	TRBJ1-5	CASSQDRVQPQHF	TGTGCCAGCTCACAAGACAGGGTGCAGCCCCAGCATTTT
TRBD2	TRBV5-1	-	TRBJ2-7	CASSQTSGRSYEQYF	TGCGCCAGCAGCCAGACTAGCGGGAGGTCCTACGAGCAGTACTTC
-	TRBV5-1	few	TRBJ1-1	CASSLAGYGTEAFF	TGCGCCAGCAGCTTGGCAGGGTACGGGACTGAAGCTTTCTTT
TRBD2	TRBV6-6	few	TRBJ2-2	CASRIAGSTGELFF	TGTGCCAGCAGGATAGCGGGATCCACCGGGGAGCTGTTTTTT
-	TRBV15	few	TRBJ1-4	CATSLWENEKLFF	TGTGCCACCAGCTTGTGGGAGAATGAAAAACTGTTTTTT
-	TRBV5-1	-	TRBJ1-2	CASSLGPGEDYGYTF	TGCGCCAGCAGCTTAGGGCCAGGGGAAGACTATGGCTACACCTTC
-	TRBV5-1	-	TRBJ2-7	CASSWGEEQYF	TGCGCCAGCAGCTGGGGGGAAGAGCAGTACTTC
-	TRBV23-1	-	TRBJ1-5	CASSQPREESSPNQPQHF	TGCGCCAGCAGTCAACCCCGGGAGGAGTCCTCGCCCAATCAGCCCCAGCATTTT
TRBD2	TRBV18	-	TRBJ2-7	CASSPWEGVVSEQYF	TGTGCCAGCTCACCTTGGGAGGGAGTCGTATCCGAGCAGTACTTC
TRBD2	TRBV29-1	few	TRBJ2-1	CSVEPPSGRFDEQFF	TGCAGCGTTGAACCACCTAGCGGGAGGTTCGATGAGCAGTTCTTC